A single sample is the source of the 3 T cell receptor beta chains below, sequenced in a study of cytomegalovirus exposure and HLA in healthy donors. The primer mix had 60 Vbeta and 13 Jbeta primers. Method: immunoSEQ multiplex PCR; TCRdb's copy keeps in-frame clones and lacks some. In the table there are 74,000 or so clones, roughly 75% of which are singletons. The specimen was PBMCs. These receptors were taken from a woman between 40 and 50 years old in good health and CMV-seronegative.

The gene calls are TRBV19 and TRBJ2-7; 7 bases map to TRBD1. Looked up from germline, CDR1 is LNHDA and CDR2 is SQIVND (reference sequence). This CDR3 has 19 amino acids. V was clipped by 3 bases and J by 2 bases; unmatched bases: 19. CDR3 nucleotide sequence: TGTGCCAGTAGTATTGCCGTACCGGGACAGCAAAAGAGACCCTACGAGCAGTACTTC. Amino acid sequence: CASSIAVPGQQKRPYEQYF.

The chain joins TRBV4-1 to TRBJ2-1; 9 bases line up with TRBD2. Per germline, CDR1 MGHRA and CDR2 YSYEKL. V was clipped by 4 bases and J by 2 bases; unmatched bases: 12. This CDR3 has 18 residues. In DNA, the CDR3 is TGCGCCAGCAGCCCCTACGGTGGGACTAGCTCGCCCTACAATGAGCAGTTCTTC. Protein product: CASSPYGGTSSPYNEQFF.

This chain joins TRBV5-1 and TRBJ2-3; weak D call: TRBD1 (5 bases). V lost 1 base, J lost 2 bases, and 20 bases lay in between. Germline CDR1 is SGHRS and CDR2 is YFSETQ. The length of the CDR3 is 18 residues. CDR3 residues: CASSLSVNRQLNTDTQYF. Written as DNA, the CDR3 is TGCGCCAGCAGCTTGTCCGTAAACAGGCAACTGAACACAGATACGCAGTATTTT. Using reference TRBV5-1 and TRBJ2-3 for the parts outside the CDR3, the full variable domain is KAGVTQTPRYLIKTRGQQVTLSCSPISGHRSVSWYQQTPGQGLQFLFEYFSETQRNKGNFPGRFSGRQFSNSRSEMNVSTLELGDSALYLCASSLSVNRQLNTDTQYFGPGTRLTVL.